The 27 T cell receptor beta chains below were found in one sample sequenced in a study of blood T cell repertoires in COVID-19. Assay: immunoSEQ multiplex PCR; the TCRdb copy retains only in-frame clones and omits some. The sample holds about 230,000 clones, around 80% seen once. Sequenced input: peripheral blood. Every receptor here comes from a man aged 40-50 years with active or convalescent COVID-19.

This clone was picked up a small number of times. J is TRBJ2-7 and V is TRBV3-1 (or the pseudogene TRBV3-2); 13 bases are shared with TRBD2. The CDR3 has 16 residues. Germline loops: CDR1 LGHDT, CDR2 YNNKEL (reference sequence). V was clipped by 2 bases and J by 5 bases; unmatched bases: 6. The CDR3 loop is CASSQWRTSGSHEQYF. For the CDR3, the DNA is TGTGCCAGCAGCCAATGGAGGACTAGCGGGAGCCACGAGCAGTACTTC.

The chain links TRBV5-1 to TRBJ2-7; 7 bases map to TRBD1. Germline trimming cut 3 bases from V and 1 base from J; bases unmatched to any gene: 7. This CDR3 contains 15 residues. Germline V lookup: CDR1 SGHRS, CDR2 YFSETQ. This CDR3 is CASSYGAGGSYEQYF. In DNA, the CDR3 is TGCGCCAGCAGCTACGGGGCAGGGGGTTCCTACGAGCAGTACTTC.

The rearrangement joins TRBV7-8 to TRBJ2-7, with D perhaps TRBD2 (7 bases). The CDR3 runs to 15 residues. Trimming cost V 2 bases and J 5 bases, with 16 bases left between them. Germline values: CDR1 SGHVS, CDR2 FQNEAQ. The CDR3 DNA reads TGTGCCAGCAGCTTAATGGGAGGGGGATTTAACGAGCAGTACTTC. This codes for CASSLMGGGFNEQYF.

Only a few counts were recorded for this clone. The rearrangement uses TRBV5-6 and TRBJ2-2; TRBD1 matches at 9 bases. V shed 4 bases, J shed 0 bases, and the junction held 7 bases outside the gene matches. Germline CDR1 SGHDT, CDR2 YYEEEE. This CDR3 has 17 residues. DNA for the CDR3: TGTGCCAGCAGCGGGACAGGGTCGTCCCCGAACACCGGGGAGCTGTTTTTT. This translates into CASSGTGSSPNTGELFF.

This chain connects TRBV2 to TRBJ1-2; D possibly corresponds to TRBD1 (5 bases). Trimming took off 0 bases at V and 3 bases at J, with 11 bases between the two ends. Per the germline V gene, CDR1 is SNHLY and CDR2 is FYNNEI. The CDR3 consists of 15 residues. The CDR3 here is CASSEALSGDYGYTF. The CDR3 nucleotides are TGTGCCAGCAGTGAAGCGCTTTCGGGGGACTATGGCTACACCTTC.

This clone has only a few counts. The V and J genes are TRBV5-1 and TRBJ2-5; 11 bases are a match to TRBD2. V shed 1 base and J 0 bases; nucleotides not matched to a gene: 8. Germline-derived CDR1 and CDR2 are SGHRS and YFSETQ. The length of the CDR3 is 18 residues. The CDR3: CASSLMRLAGGYQETQYF. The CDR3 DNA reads TGCGCCAGCAGCTTGATGAGGCTAGCGGGGGGATACCAAGAGACCCAGTACTTC.

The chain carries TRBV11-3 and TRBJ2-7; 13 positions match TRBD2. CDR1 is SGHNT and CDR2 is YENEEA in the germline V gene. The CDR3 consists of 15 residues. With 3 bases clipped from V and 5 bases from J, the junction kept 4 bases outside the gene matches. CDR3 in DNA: TGTGCCAGCAGCTTCGGGACTAGCGGGATCCACGAGCAGTACTTC. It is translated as CASSFGTSGIHEQYF.

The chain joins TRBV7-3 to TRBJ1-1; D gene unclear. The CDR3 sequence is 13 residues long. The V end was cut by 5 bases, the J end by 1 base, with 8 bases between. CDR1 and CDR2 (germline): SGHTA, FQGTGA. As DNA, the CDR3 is TGTGCCAGCAGCCCCTCCGGGAACACTGAAGCTTTCTTT. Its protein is CASSPSGNTEAFF.

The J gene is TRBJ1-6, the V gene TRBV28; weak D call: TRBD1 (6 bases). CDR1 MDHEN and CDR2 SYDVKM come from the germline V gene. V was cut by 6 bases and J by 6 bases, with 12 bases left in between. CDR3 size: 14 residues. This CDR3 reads CASSYPDSNSPLHF. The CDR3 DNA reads TGTGCCAGCAGCTACCCGGACAGTAATTCACCCCTCCACTTT. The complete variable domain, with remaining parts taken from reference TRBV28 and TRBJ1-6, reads DVKVTQSSRYLVKRTGEKVFLECVQDMDHENMFWYRQDPGLGLRLIYFSYDVKMKEKGDIPEGYSVSREKKERFSLILESASTNQTSMYLCASSYPDSNSPLHFGNGTRLTVT.

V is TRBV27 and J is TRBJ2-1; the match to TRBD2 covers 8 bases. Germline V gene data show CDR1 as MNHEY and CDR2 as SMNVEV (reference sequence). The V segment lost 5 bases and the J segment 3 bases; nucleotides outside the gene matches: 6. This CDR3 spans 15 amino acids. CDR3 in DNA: TGTGCCAGCAGTCCCTTGGGACTAGTCTACAATGAGCAGTTCTTC. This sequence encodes CASSPLGLVYNEQFF.

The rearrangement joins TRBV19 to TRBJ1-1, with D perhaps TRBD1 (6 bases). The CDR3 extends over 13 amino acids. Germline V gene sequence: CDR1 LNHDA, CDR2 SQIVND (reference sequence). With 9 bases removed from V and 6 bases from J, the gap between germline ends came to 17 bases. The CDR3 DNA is TGTGCCAGCGGCACAGGGTTAATCTCTGAAGCTTTCTTT. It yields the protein CASGTGLISEAFF.

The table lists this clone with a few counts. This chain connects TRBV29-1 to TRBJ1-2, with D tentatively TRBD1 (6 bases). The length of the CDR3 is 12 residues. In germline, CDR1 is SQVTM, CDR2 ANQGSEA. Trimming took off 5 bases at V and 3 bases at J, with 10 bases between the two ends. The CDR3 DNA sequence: TGCAGCGTTCGGGGGGGCGACTATGGCTACACCTTC. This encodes CSVRGGDYGYTF.

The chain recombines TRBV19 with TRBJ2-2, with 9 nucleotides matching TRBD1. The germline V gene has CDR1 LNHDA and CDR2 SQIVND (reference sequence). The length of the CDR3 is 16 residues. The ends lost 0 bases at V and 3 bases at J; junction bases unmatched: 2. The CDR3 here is CASSIDTGGYTGELFF. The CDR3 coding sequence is TGTGCCAGTAGTATAGATACAGGGGGCTACACCGGGGAGCTGTTTTTT.

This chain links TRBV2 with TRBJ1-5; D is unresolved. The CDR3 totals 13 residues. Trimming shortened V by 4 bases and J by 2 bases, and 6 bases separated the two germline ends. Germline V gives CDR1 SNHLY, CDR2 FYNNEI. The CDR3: CASSADGNQPQHF. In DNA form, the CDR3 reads TGTGCCAGCAGTGCAGATGGCAATCAGCCCCAGCATTTT.

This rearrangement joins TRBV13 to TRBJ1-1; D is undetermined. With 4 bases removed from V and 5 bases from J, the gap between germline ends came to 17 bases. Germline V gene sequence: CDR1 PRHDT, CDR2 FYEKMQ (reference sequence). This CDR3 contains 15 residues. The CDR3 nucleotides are TGTGCCAGCAGCTCCGGGAATCGGCGGCATACTGAAGCTTTCTTT. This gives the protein CASSSGNRRHTEAFF.

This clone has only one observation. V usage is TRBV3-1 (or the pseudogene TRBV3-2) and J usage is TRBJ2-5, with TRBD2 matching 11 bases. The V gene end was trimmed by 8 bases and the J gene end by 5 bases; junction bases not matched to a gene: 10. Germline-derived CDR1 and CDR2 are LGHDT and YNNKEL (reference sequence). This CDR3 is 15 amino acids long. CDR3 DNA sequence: TGTGCCAGCGGGGGCCTAGCGGGAGGAAGGGAGACCCAGTACTTC. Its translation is CASGGLAGGRETQYF.

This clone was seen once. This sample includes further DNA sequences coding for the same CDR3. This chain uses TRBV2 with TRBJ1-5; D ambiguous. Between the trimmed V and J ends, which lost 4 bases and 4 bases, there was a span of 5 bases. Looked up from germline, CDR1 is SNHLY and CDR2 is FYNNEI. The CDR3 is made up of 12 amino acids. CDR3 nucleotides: TGTGCCAGCAGTGCGGGGAATCAGCCCCAGCATTTT. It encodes CASSAGNQPQHF.

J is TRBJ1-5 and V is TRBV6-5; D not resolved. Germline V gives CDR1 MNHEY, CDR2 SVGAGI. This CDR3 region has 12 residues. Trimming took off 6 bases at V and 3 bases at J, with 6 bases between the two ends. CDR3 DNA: TGTGCCAGCAGGAGTCCCAATCAGCCCCAGCATTTT. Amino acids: CASRSPNQPQHF.

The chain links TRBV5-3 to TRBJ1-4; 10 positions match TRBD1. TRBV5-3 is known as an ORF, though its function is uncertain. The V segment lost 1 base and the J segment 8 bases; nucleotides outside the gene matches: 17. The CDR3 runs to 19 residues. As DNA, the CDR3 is TGTGCCAGAAGCTTGCTGAGATGGGACAGGGGCCTGCCCGACGAAAAACTGTTTTTT. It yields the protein CARSLLRWDRGLPDEKLFF.

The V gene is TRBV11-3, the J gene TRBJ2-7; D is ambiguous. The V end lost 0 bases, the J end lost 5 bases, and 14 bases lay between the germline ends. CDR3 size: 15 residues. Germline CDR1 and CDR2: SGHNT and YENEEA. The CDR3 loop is CASSLDAGPPHEQYF. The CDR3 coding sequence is TGTGCCAGCAGCTTAGATGCAGGCCCCCCTCACGAGCAGTACTTC.

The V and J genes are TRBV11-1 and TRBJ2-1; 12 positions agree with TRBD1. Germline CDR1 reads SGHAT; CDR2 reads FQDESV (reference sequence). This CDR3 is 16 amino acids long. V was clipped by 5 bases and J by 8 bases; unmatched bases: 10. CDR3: CASSPRGGQGAYEQFF. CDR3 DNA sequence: TGTGCCAGCAGCCCCCGGGGGGGACAGGGGGCGTATGAGCAGTTCTTC.

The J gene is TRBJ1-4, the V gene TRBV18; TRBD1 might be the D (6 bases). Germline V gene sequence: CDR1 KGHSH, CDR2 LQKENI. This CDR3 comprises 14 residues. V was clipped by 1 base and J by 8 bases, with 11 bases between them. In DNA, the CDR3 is TGTGCCAGCTCACCACGGGGGCAGGGAGAAAAACTGTTTTTT. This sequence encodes CASSPRGQGEKLFF.

In DNA form, the CDR3 reads TGTGCCACCAGCAGAGTTACGAGAGGTTATGGCTACACCTTC. Its translation: CATSRVTRGYGYTF. The V and J genes are TRBV15 and TRBJ1-2; unclear D gene. V was pared by 1 base and J by 5 bases, with 11 bases between. Germline values: CDR1 LNHNV, CDR2 YYDKDF (reference sequence). The CDR3 is 14 amino acids.

DNA of the CDR3: TGCGCCAGCAGACAATCCCCCGGCGCGGTTGAAGAGACCCAGTACTTC. Translation gives CASRQSPGAVEETQYF. The rearrangement links TRBV4-1 to TRBJ2-5, with D unclear. The CDR3 is made up of 16 amino acids. Germline V gene data show CDR1 as MGHRA and CDR2 as YSYEKL. Trimming cost V 6 bases and J 3 bases, with 20 bases left between them.

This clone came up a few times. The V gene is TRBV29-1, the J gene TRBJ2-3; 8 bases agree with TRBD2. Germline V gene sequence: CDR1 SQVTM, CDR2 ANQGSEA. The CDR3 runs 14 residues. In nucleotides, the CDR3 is TGCACCGCCGGGGGGGGAGGAGGGACAGATACGCAGTATTTT. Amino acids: CTAGGGGGTDTQYF.

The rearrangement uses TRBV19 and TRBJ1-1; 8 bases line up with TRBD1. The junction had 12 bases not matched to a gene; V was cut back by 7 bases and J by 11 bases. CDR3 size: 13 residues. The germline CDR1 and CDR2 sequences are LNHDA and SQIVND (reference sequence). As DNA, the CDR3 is TGTGCCAGTACCTTAGGACAGGGTGGGCACGCTTTCTTT. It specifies CASTLGQGGHAFF.

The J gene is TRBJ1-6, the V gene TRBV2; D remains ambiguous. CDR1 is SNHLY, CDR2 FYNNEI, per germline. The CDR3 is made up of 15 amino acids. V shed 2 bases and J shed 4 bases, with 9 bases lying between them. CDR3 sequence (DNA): TGTGCCAGCAGTGAACAGAGGAATTATAATTCACCCCTCCACTTT. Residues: CASSEQRNYNSPLHF.